A single sample is the source of the 29 T cell receptor beta chains below, sequenced in a study of T cells after yellow fever vaccination. TCRdb processed the 5' RACE reads anew with MiXCR; each CDR3 protein has one entry. Among some 340,000 distinct CDR3 sequences listed, about 10% were seen once. The sample consisted of CD4+ T cells sorted from PBMCs, taken 45 days after the yellow fever booster vaccination. The receptors stem from a man between 18 and 35 years old who received the YFV17D yellow fever vaccine.

At least ten counts were recorded for this clonotype. V gene TRBV11-1 combines with J gene TRBJ2-5; possibly TRBD2 for D (6 bases). The CDR3 length is 15 residues. Germline CDR1 SGHAT, CDR2 FQDESV (reference sequence). V was trimmed by 6 bases and J by 5 bases, leaving 19 bases between them. The CDR3 region is CASRTVASGEETQYF. CDR3 nucleotide sequence: TGTGCCAGCAGAACCGTCGCGTCGGGGGAGGAGACCCAGTACTTC.

In its sample, this clonotype was seen many times. The rearrangement uses TRBV7-3 and TRBJ1-5; TRBD1 matches at 7 bases. The V and J ends lost 8 bases and 7 bases, in that order; junction bases with no gene match: 8. CDR1 and CDR2 (germline): SGHTA, FQGTGA. The CDR3 is 13 amino acids. In DNA, the CDR3 is TGTGCCAGCGCCACAGGGGCATACCAGCCCCAGCATTTT. It codes for CASATGAYQPQHF.

This clonotype was counted only a few times. The V gene is TRBV9, the J gene TRBJ1-4, with 7 bases identical to TRBD1. The CDR3 contains 15 residues. CDR1 and CDR2 (germline): SGDLS, YYNGEE. The V segment lost 4 bases and the J segment 5 bases; nucleotides outside the gene matches: 8. The chain's CDR3 is CASSTADRVNEKLFF. For the CDR3, the DNA is TGTGCCAGCAGCACCGCAGACAGGGTAAATGAAAAACTGTTTTTT.

This clonotype was recorded a few times. This chain links TRBV15 with TRBJ2-3; 9 positions match TRBD2. This CDR3 spans 14 amino acids. The J segment lost 4 bases and the V segment lost 5 bases, leaving 4 bases of the junction unmatched. Germline CDR1 reads LNHNV; CDR2 reads YYDKDF (reference sequence). The CDR3 bases are TGTGCCACCAGCGCGGGGGGGCAGTCAGATACGCAGTATTTT. It translates to CATSAGGQSDTQYF.

The genes are TRBV18 and TRBJ2-2; D possibly matches TRBD1 or TRBD2 (5 bases each). CDR1 is KGHSH and CDR2 is LQKENI in the germline V gene. CDR3 length equals 15 residues. V gave up 8 bases and J gave up 1 base, with 14 bases separating them. The CDR3 sequence: CASASGTKNTGELFF. The CDR3 DNA sequence: TGTGCCAGCGCTTCCGGGACGAAGAACACCGGGGAGCTGTTTTTT.

The chain uses TRBV7-2 and TRBJ2-1; D tentatively reads TRBD1 or TRBD2 (5 bases each). CDR1 and CDR2 from the germline V gene are SGHTA and FQGNSA. V lost 3 bases, J lost 15 bases, and 15 bases lay in between. The CDR3 runs 12 residues. The CDR3 is CASSLALGTGFF. CDR3 in DNA: TGTGCCAGCAGCTTGGCGCTGGGGACGGGGTTCTTC.

This clonotype was detected only once. The chain recombines TRBV12-2 with TRBJ2-3; TRBD2, as called in the table, went unchecked against the DNA. TRBV12-2 is recorded as a pseudogene. This CDR3 is 16 amino acids long. The CDR3 DNA sequence: TGTGCAAGTCGCGAGCCCTTGGGACTAGCGTTAGATACGCAGTATTTT. Translated: CASREPLGLALDTQYF.

This clonotype has at least ten counts. The chain uses TRBV2 and TRBJ2-6; the D is unclear. V lost 1 base to trimming and J lost 5 bases, with 0 bases between them. The CDR3 length is 12 residues. CDR1 is SNHLY, CDR2 FYNNEI, per germline. Written as DNA, the CDR3 is TGTGCCAGCAGTGAAGGGGCCAACGTCCTGACTTTC. As protein: CASSEGANVLTF.

The table lists this clonotype with a few counts. The chain couples TRBV19 to TRBJ2-5; 10 bases align to TRBD1. This CDR3 contains 15 residues. Per germline, CDR1 LNHDA and CDR2 SQIVND (reference sequence). V lost 3 bases, J lost 5 bases, and 6 bases stayed unmatched. CDR3 bases: TGTGCCAGTAGTATTTGGACAGGGGGATTGGAGACCCAGTACTTC. Its translation: CASSIWTGGLETQYF.

The chain carries TRBV12-3 or TRBV12-4 and TRBJ1-4; a weak D match, TRBD1 (6 bases). The CDR3 consists of 14 residues. V was cut by 5 bases and J by 7 bases, with 14 bases left in between. The CDR3 DNA is TGTGCCAGCAGTCCTAGACAGGTTACTGAAAAACTGTTTTTT. Its protein product is CASSPRQVTEKLFF.

The gene calls are TRBV2 and TRBJ2-7; tentatively, D is TRBD1 (6 bases). Germline values: CDR1 SNHLY, CDR2 FYNNEI. This CDR3 is built from 12 residues. Trimming took off 7 bases at V and 0 bases at J, with 7 bases between the two ends. The CDR3 nucleotides are TGTGCCAGCAAGGGGGACTCCTACGAGCAGTACGTC. It translates to CASKGDSYEQYV.

In its sample, this clonotype was seen a few times. V is TRBV6-2 or TRBV6-3 and J is TRBJ1-1, with D possibly TRBD1 on 5 matching bases. CDR3 length: 13 residues. The germline CDR1 and CDR2 sequences are MNHEY and SVGEGT. Trimming shortened V by 4 bases and J by 4 bases, and 10 bases separated the two germline ends. The CDR3 here is CASSSPGRTEAFF. The CDR3 DNA sequence: TGTGCCAGCAGTTCGCCAGGGCGCACTGAAGCTTTCTTT.

Only a few counts were recorded for this clonotype. The chain uses TRBV6-1 and TRBJ1-2; 9 nucleotides line up with TRBD1. Germline CDR1 MNHNS, CDR2 SASEGT. With 7 bases clipped from V and 1 base from J, the junction kept 10 bases outside the gene matches. The CDR3 is made up of 16 amino acids. The CDR3 loop is CASTRDRAGSNYGYTF. CDR3 nucleotides: TGTGCCAGCACTCGGGACAGGGCTGGAAGTAACTATGGCTACACCTTC.

This clonotype appeared many times. The V gene is TRBV7-8, the J gene TRBJ2-5; 9 nucleotides align to TRBD1. The CDR3 is 13 residues long. The V gene's germline CDR1 is SGHVS and CDR2 FQNEAQ. J was trimmed by 4 bases and V by 3 bases; bases with no gene match: 0. The CDR3 nucleotides read TGTGCCAGCAGCTTGGACAGGGGAGAGACCCAGTACTTC. Translated: CASSLDRGETQYF.

This chain connects TRBV5-5 to TRBJ2-2, with D possibly being TRBD2 (6 bases). V was shortened by 4 bases and J by 0 bases, with 16 bases between the two germline ends. CDR3 length: 17 residues. Germline V lookup: CDR1 SGHKS, CDR2 YYEKEE (reference sequence). The CDR3 protein is CASSPPGRGTNTGELFF. Here the CDR3 DNA reads TGTGCCAGCAGCCCTCCTGGTCGGGGGACGAACACCGGGGAGCTGTTTTTT.

The V and J genes are TRBV27 and TRBJ2-4; D may match TRBD1 or TRBD2 (5 bases each). Germline CDR1 and CDR2: MNHEY and SMNVEV (reference sequence). The CDR3 length is 17 residues. V dropped 5 bases and J dropped 0 bases, with 17 bases sitting between them. CDR3 loop: CASSTTGRGLAKNIQYF. The CDR3 DNA follows: TGTGCCAGCAGTACCACGGGACGGGGATTAGCCAAAAACATTCAGTACTTC.

This chain connects TRBV5-4 to TRBJ2-5; 14 positions match TRBD2. CDR3 size: 18 residues. J was trimmed by 0 bases and V by 4 bases; bases with no gene match: 8. Germline CDR1 is SGHNT and CDR2 is YYREEE (reference sequence). The CDR3 sequence is CASSKGLAGGSYQETQYF. Here the CDR3 DNA reads TGTGCCAGCAGCAAAGGACTAGCGGGAGGATCGTACCAAGAGACCCAGTACTTC.

This clonotype was seen more than once but under ten times. V gene TRBV7-9 combines with J gene TRBJ2-1; D possibly corresponds to TRBD2 (6 bases). CDR1 and CDR2 (germline): SEHNR, FQNEAQ (reference sequence). V gave up 4 bases and J gave up 6 bases, with 13 bases separating them. The CDR3 extends over 14 amino acids. CDR3: CASSSRGLPNEQFF. The CDR3 nucleotides read TGTGCCAGCAGCTCGCGGGGACTTCCCAATGAGCAGTTCTTC.

The chain is built from TRBV6-2 or TRBV6-3 and TRBJ1-1; D ambiguous. The CDR3 length is 14 residues. CDR1 is MNHEY, CDR2 SVGEGT, per germline. The V and J ends lost 6 bases and 0 bases respectively, with 11 bases between them. The CDR3: CASRTSILNTEAFF. The CDR3 DNA is TGTGCCAGCAGAACCAGCATCTTGAACACTGAAGCTTTCTTT.

This clonotype appeared a few times. The chain couples TRBV7-9 to TRBJ2-7, with 8 bases identical to TRBD1. The CDR3 is 14 residues long. The V gene end was trimmed by 5 bases and the J gene end by 6 bases; junction bases not matched to a gene: 9. Germline V gene lookup returns CDR1 SEHNR and CDR2 FQNEAQ (reference sequence). The CDR3 DNA sequence: TGTGCCAGCAGCCGCCGAGAGGGGACAGGCGAGCAGTACTTC. The encoded protein is CASSRREGTGEQYF.

V and J are TRBV12-5 and TRBJ1-1; unclear D gene. The CDR3 contains 12 residues. Germline loops: CDR1 LGHNT, CDR2 FRNRAP. V lost 5 bases to trimming and J lost 8 bases, with 12 bases between them. CDR3 DNA sequence: TGTGCTAGTGGTCCTGATCTCCCCGAAGCTTTCTTT. Residues: CASGPDLPEAFF.

This clonotype was seen a handful of times. The CDR3 sequence: CASSPLADTDTQYF. The CDR3 DNA is TGTGCCAGCTCACCACTAGCGGACACAGATACGCAGTATTTT. The chain links TRBV18 to TRBJ2-3; TRBD2 is a possible D gene (6 bases). The CDR3 is 14 residues long. Trimming shortened V by 1 base and J by 2 bases, and 7 bases separated the two germline ends. Germline V gene sequence: CDR1 KGHSH, CDR2 LQKENI.

This clonotype was seen a single time. The chain uses TRBV28 and TRBJ1-1; possible D gene TRBD1, 6 bases. The CDR3 is made up of 15 amino acids. Germline V CDR1 and CDR2: MDHEN, SYDVKM. V shed 11 bases and J shed 1 base, with 20 bases lying between them. CDR3 sequence reads: CAARRRGAWNTEAFF. CDR3 bases: TGTGCCGCCAGGCGGCGGGGGGCCTGGAACACTGAAGCTTTCTTT.

This clonotype was picked up a small number of times. The chain employs TRBV12-3 or TRBV12-4 and TRBJ1-5, with D possibly matching TRBD1 (5 bases). The CDR3 length is 16 residues. The ends were cut back, 7 bases at V and 0 bases at J, with 16 bases in the middle. DNA for the CDR3: TGTGCCAGCAAAACCGGGACCCCAATTAGCAATCAGCCCCAGCATTTT. Protein sequence: CASKTGTPISNQPQHF.

The V gene is TRBV20-1, the J gene TRBJ2-3; D possibly corresponds to TRBD2 (6 bases). Germline loops: CDR1 DFQATT, CDR2 SNEGSKA (reference sequence). The CDR3 consists of 16 residues. The V end was cut by 8 bases, the J end by 2 bases, with 23 bases between. CDR3 in amino acids: CSTYPAGGTYTDTQYF. In DNA form, the CDR3 reads TGCAGTACTTACCCCGCCGGGGGTACTTACACAGATACGCAGTATTTT.

This clonotype came up many times. This sequence joins TRBV6-1 and TRBJ2-7; no clear D. Trimming removed 7 bases from V and 5 bases from J, with 15 bases in between. The CDR3 covers 13 residues. The germline V gene has CDR1 MNHNS and CDR2 SASEGT. Here the CDR3 DNA reads TGTGCCAGCACCATCCCCCCTCTCAACGAGCAGTACTTC. Translation gives CASTIPPLNEQYF.

In this sample, this clonotype turned up a few times. The rearrangement joins TRBV28 to TRBJ2-3; D possibly corresponds to TRBD2 (6 bases). Trimming took off 7 bases at V and 1 base at J, with 15 bases between the two ends. This CDR3 has 15 residues. Per germline, CDR1 MDHEN and CDR2 SYDVKM. The CDR3 here is CASNPAGLGTDTQYF. The CDR3 DNA reads as TGTGCCAGCAACCCGGCGGGACTCGGCACAGATACGCAGTATTTT. Looking up the rest from reference TRBV28 and TRBJ2-3 gives the full variable domain: DVKVTQSSRYLVKRTGEKVFLECVQDMDHENMFWYRQDPGLGLRLIYFSYDVKMKEKGDIPEGYSVSREKKERFSLILESASTNQTSMYLCASNPAGLGTDTQYFGPGTRLTVL.

This chain joins TRBV3-1 and TRBJ1-4, with a weak D call TRBD1 (6 bases). This CDR3 has 14 amino acids. The germline gives CDR1 LGHDT, CDR2 YNNKEL (reference sequence). V lost 2 bases to trimming and J lost 8 bases, with 12 bases between them. In DNA form, the CDR3 reads TGTGCCAGCAGCCAAACAGGGATCCGGGAAAAACTGTTTTTT. This translates into CASSQTGIREKLFF.

This clonotype was counted ten times or more. The J gene is TRBJ2-7, the V gene TRBV12-3 or TRBV12-4; 8 bases agree with TRBD1. There are 15 residues in the CDR3. V shed 6 bases and J 2 bases; nucleotides not matched to a gene: 9. The CDR3 region is CASSVGQGGTYEQYF. CDR3 nucleotide sequence: TGTGCCAGCAGCGTCGGACAGGGTGGGACCTACGAGCAGTACTTC.